The 25 T cell receptor beta chains presented below share a single source sample, sequenced in a study of blood T cell repertoires in COVID-19. Profiled with immunoSEQ multiplex PCR; TCRdb holds only in-frame clones, not every one. The sample has roughly 150,000 clones, around 81% seen once. The sequenced material came from PBMCs or T cells enriched from blood (not recorded which). Source of these receptors: a man aged 40-49 years who had recovered from COVID-19.

The chain has TRBV23-1 and TRBJ2-5, with D possibly TRBD2 on 6 matching bases. TRBV23-1 is sorted into the ORF group, with uncertain function. The V end was cut by 0 bases, the J end by 5 bases, with 13 bases between. The CDR3 contains 15 residues. The CDR3 sequence: CASSQSEYRGETQYF. Here the CDR3 DNA reads TGCGCCAGCAGTCAATCTGAATATCGGGGGGAGACCCAGTACTTC.

The chain carries TRBV2 and TRBJ1-1; 7 nucleotides line up with TRBD1. The germline V gene encodes CDR1 SNHLY and CDR2 FYNNEI. V was clipped by 2 bases and J by 14 bases; unmatched bases: 8. The CDR3 length is 12 residues. The CDR3 here is CASSESRTGTFF. The CDR3, as DNA: TGTGCCAGCAGTGAATCTCGGACAGGAACGTTCTTT.

In its sample, this clone was seen a few times. This sequence joins TRBV6-5 and TRBJ2-7; TRBD2 aligns across 13 bases. This CDR3 spans 15 amino acids. Germline loops: CDR1 MNHEY, CDR2 SVGAGI. Trimming cost V 5 bases and J 3 bases; bases outside gene matches: 4. The DNA for the CDR3 is TGTGCCAGCAGTAGGACTAGCGGGGGTTTCTACGAGCAGTACGTC. As protein: CASSRTSGGFYEQYV.

V and J are TRBV6-2 or TRBV6-3 and TRBJ1-5; D uncertain. CDR1 is MNHEY, CDR2 SVGEGT, per germline. The V and J ends lost 2 bases and 7 bases respectively, with 9 bases between them. The CDR3 contains 13 residues. CDR3 sequence (DNA): TGTGCCAGCAGTTACGGTATGAGGCAGCCCCAGCATTTT. Protein: CASSYGMRQPQHF.

J is TRBJ2-5 and V is TRBV2, with D maybe TRBD1 (5 bases). CDR1 is SNHLY and CDR2 is FYNNEI in the germline V gene. The CDR3 has 14 amino acids. V lost 2 bases and J 5 bases, leaving 12 bases between the germline ends. As DNA, the CDR3 is TGTGCCAGCAGTGAACAGGGTTCTCTCGAGACCCAGTACTTC. Protein: CASSEQGSLETQYF.

In DNA, the CDR3 is TGTGCCAGCAGCCAAGGACGCGCCGGGGTTTTCTATGGCTACACCTTC. Amino acid sequence: CASSQGRAGVFYGYTF. The V and J genes are TRBV3-1 (or the pseudogene TRBV3-2) and TRBJ1-2; no clear D gene. This CDR3 is built from 16 residues. Germline V gene sequence: CDR1 LGHDT, CDR2 YNNKEL (reference sequence). V gave up 1 base and J gave up 4 bases, with 16 bases separating them.

This chain links TRBV7-9 with TRBJ2-1; 8 bases are shared with TRBD2. CDR3 length: 18 amino acids. Germline trimming cut 7 bases from V and 8 bases from J; bases unmatched to any gene: 22. Germline CDR1 and CDR2: SEHNR and FQNEAQ (reference sequence). The DNA of the CDR3 is TGTGCCAGCATGCCCGAGCAGGAGCGGGGGCCCCCCAACGATGAGCAGTTCTTC. As protein: CASMPEQERGPPNDEQFF.

This clone was recorded a few times. V and J are TRBV4-1 and TRBJ1-1; 9 bases agree with TRBD1. J gave up 3 bases and V 4 bases, and 6 bases lay outside the gene matches. This CDR3 region has 15 residues. Germline V lookup: CDR1 MGHRA, CDR2 YSYEKL. The CDR3 protein is CASSRGQGRDTEAFF. CDR3 sequence (DNA): TGCGCCAGCAGCCGGGGACAGGGACGGGACACTGAAGCTTTCTTT.

This clone was detected once. The chain employs TRBV3-1 (or the pseudogene TRBV3-2) and TRBJ2-1; tentatively, D is TRBD1 (6 bases). This CDR3 comprises 15 residues. Trimming removed 5 bases at V and 5 bases at J, with 16 bases between. Germline CDR1 and CDR2: LGHDT and YNNKEL (reference sequence). CDR3 residues: CASSNPEGTNNEQFF. For the CDR3, the DNA is TGTGCCAGCAGCAACCCTGAAGGGACAAACAATGAGCAGTTCTTC.

This clone was found once. This sequence joins TRBV16 and TRBJ2-3; 8 positions match TRBD1. V gave up 5 bases and J gave up 3 bases; unmatched junction bases: 13. Per germline, CDR1 KGHSY and CDR2 FQNENV. The CDR3 consists of 17 residues. This CDR3 is CASSGEIRGLRTDTQYF. CDR3 DNA sequence: TGTGCCAGCAGCGGAGAAATCAGGGGGCTAAGGACAGATACGCAGTATTTT.

About this clone itself: Other DNA sequences in the same sample also yield this CDR3. V is TRBV19 and J is TRBJ2-3, with TRBD2 matching 7 bases. The V gene's germline CDR1 is LNHDA and CDR2 SQIVND (reference sequence). This CDR3 has 15 residues. Unmatched junction bases numbered 2, after V lost 1 base and J lost 1 base. The CDR3 DNA reads as TGTGCCAGTAGTATAGCCCGGGGGGGCACAGATACGCAGTATTTT. Translating gives CASSIARGGTDTQYF.

V gene TRBV9 combines with J gene TRBJ2-7; the D is unclear. Trimming pared 0 bases from V and 1 base from J, leaving 11 bases between. CDR1 SGDLS and CDR2 YYNGEE come from the germline V gene. This CDR3 comprises 15 residues. The CDR3 DNA follows: TGTGCCAGCAGCGTAGGCGAGCGCAAGTCCTACGAGCAGTACTTC. It specifies CASSVGERKSYEQYF.

This chain connects TRBV7-9 to TRBJ2-2; TRBD1 matches at 12 bases. Germline loops: CDR1 SEHNR, CDR2 FQNEAQ (reference sequence). V dropped 4 bases and J dropped 5; count of bases not matched to a gene: 2. The CDR3 totals 15 residues. The DNA of the CDR3 is TGTGCCAGCAGCTCGGGACAGGGGGCAACCGGGGAGCTGTTTTTT. Translated: CASSSGQGATGELFF.

The V and J genes are TRBV27 and TRBJ2-2; D not certain. Trimming removed 2 bases at V and 2 bases at J, with 6 bases between. This CDR3 has 14 amino acids. Germline assignment: CDR1 MNHEY and CDR2 SMNVEV (reference sequence). The CDR3 sequence is CASSLPSNTGELFF. DNA of the CDR3: TGTGCCAGCAGTTTACCCAGTAACACCGGGGAGCTGTTTTTT.

This chain uses TRBV6-4 with TRBJ1-5; 8 nucleotides match TRBD1. Per germline, CDR1 MRHNA and CDR2 SNTAGT. This CDR3 is built from 13 residues. V gave up 4 bases and J gave up 7 bases; unmatched junction bases: 3. The CDR3 sequence: CASSVDRGQPQHF. The CDR3 DNA is TGTGCCAGCAGTGTCGACAGGGGCCAGCCCCAGCATTTT.

The V gene is TRBV7-9, the J gene TRBJ1-1; D gene ambiguous. This CDR3 region has 14 residues. V gave up 1 base and J gave up 5 bases, with 11 bases separating them. From germline, CDR1 is SEHNR and CDR2 FQNEAQ (reference sequence). The CDR3 DNA is TGTGCCAGCAGCTTAGACACCCCATCGACTGAAGCTTTCTTT. This translates into CASSLDTPSTEAFF.

This sequence joins TRBV5-1 and TRBJ1-2; 9 bases fit TRBD1. V shed 0 bases, J shed 4 bases, and the junction held 7 bases outside the gene matches. The CDR3 consists of 16 residues. The germline V gene has CDR1 SGHRS and CDR2 YFSETQ. The DNA of the CDR3 is TGCGCCAGCAGCTTGGCCGAGACAGGGGGAAGCTATGGCTACACCTTC. It is translated as CASSLAETGGSYGYTF.

CDR3 protein: CASRSNEKLFF. CDR3 DNA: TGCGCCAGCAGGTCGAATGAAAAACTGTTTTTT. The rearrangement joins TRBV5-1 to TRBJ1-4; unclear D gene. This CDR3 is 11 amino acids long. Germline V gene lookup returns CDR1 SGHRS and CDR2 YFSETQ. V lost 5 bases and J 5 bases, leaving 4 bases between the germline ends.

The genes are TRBV14 and TRBJ2-5; D remains unclear. The CDR3 is 13 amino acids. Deletions cut 0 bases from V and 9 bases from J, with 11 bases between. Germline lookup yields CDR1 SGHDN and CDR2 FVKESK. The CDR3 nucleotides are TGTGCCAGCAGCCAAGATCCTTCCGAGGCCCAGTACTTC. Its protein is CASSQDPSEAQYF.

The genes are TRBV5-1 and TRBJ2-7, with TRBD1 matching 8 bases. Germline V lookup: CDR1 SGHRS, CDR2 YFSETQ. The CDR3 has 14 residues. V was clipped by 4 bases and J by 0 bases; unmatched bases: 3. The CDR3 is CASSPGTGSYEQYF. In DNA form, the CDR3 reads TGCGCCAGCAGCCCGGGGACAGGCTCCTACGAGCAGTACTTC.

This rearrangement joins TRBV19 to TRBJ1-2; 7 bases match TRBD1. The CDR3 length is 14 residues. Germline CDR1 is LNHDA and CDR2 is SQIVND (reference sequence). V lost 4 bases and J lost 5; bases outside the gene matches: 7. CDR3 bases: TGTGCCAGTAGTAGATCTCCAGGGGGATATGGCTACACCTTC. The encoded protein is CASSRSPGGYGYTF.

This clone was seen once. The CDR3 DNA reads as TGTGCCAGCGGGGGGTATGGCTACACCTTC. It translates to CASGGYGYTF. The chain uses TRBV19 and TRBJ1-2; maybe TRBD1 (5 bases). There are 10 residues in the CDR3. CDR1 LNHDA and CDR2 SQIVND come from the germline V gene (reference sequence). The ends were cut back, 9 bases at V and 5 bases at J, with 7 bases in the middle.

This rearrangement joins TRBV7-6 to TRBJ2-2; D is perhaps TRBD2 (6 bases). V was clipped by 8 bases and J by 0 bases, with 13 bases between them. The germline gives CDR1 SGHVS, CDR2 FNYEAQ. The CDR3 runs 15 residues. CDR3 region: CASVPTGANTGELFF. Here the CDR3 DNA reads TGTGCCAGCGTTCCTACGGGGGCGAACACCGGGGAGCTGTTTTTT.

This clone was counted a single time. This chain joins TRBV15 and TRBJ1-2, with D tentatively TRBD1 (5 bases). CDR1 is LNHNV and CDR2 is YYDKDF in the germline V gene (reference sequence). This CDR3 spans 17 amino acids. V shed 0 bases and J shed 5 bases, with 19 bases lying between them. CDR3 nucleotide sequence: TGTGCCACCAGCAGAGATCTTGGAGCAGGGTTCGGATATGGCTACACCTTC. Translation: CATSRDLGAGFGYGYTF.

The rearrangement links TRBV30 to TRBJ1-5; maybe TRBD1 (6 bases). Per germline, CDR1 GTSNPN and CDR2 SVGIG (reference sequence). The CDR3 totals 16 residues. V was clipped by 1 base and J by 1 base, with 14 bases between them. The CDR3 DNA reads as TGTGCCTGGAGTGGTGGACAGCCGGGGAGCAATCAGCCCCAGCATTTT. This translates into CAWSGGQPGSNQPQHF.